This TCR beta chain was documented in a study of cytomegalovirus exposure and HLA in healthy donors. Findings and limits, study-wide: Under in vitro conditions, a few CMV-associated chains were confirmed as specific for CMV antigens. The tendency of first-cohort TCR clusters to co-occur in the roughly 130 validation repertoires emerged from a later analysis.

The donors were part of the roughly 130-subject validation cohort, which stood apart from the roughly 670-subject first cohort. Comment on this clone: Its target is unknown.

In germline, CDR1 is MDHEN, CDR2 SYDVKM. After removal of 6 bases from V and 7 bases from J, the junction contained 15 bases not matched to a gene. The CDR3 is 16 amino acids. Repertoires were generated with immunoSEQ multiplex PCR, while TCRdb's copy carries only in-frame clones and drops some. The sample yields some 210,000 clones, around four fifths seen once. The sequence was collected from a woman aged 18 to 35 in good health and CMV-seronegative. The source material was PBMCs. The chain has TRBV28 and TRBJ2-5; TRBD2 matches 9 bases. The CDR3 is CASSPPASGAGGTQYF. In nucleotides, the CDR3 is TGTGCCAGCAGCCCCCCGGCTAGCGGGGCCGGGGGGACCCAGTACTTC.